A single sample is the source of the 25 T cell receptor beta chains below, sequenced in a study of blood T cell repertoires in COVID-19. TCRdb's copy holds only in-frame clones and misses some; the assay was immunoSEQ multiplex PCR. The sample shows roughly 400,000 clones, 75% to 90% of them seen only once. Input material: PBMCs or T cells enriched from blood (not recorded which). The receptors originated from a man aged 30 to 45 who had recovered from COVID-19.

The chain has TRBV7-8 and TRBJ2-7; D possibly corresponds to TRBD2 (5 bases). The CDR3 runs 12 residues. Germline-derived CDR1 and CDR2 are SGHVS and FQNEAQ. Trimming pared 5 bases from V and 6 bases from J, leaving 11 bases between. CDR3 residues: CASSRTLAEQYF. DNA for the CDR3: TGTGCCAGCAGCCGGACTCTTGCCGAGCAGTACTTC.

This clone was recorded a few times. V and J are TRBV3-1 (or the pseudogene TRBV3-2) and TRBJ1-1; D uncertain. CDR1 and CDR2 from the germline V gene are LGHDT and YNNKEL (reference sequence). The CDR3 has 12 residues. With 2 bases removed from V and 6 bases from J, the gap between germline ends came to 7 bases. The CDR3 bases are TGTGCCAGCAGCCAACGGTACGCTGAAGCTTTCTTT. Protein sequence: CASSQRYAEAFF.

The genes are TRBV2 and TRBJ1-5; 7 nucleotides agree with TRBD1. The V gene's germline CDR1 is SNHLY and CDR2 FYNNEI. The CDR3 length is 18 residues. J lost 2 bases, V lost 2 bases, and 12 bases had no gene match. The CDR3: CASSELSGGGEGNQPQHF. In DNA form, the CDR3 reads TGTGCCAGCAGTGAACTGTCGGGAGGGGGCGAAGGCAATCAGCCCCAGCATTTT. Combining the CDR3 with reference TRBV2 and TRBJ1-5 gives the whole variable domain EPEVTQTPSHQVTQMGQEVILRCVPISNHLYFYWYRQILGQKVEFLVSFYNNEISEKSEIFDDQFSVERPDGSNFTLKIRSTKLEDSAMYFCASSELSGGGEGNQPQHFGDGTRLSIL.

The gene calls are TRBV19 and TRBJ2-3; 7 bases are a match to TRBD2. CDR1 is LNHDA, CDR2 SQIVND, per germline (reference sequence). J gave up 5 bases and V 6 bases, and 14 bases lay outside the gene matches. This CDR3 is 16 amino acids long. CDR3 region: CASSPAIAGGGDTQYF. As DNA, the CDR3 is TGTGCCAGTAGCCCAGCGATAGCGGGTGGGGGAGATACGCAGTATTTT. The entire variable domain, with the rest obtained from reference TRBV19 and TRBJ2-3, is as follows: DGGITQSPKYLFRKEGQNVTLSCEQNLNHDAMYWYRQDPGQGLRLIYYSQIVNDFQKGDIAEGYSVSREKKESFPLTVTSAQKNPTAFYLCASSPAIAGGGDTQYFGPGTRLTVL.

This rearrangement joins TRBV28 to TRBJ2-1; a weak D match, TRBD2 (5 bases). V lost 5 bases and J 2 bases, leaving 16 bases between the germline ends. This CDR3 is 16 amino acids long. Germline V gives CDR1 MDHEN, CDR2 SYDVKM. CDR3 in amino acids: CASSPRTVATYNEQFF. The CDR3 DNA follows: TGTGCCAGCAGTCCTAGGACTGTAGCGACCTACAATGAGCAGTTCTTC.

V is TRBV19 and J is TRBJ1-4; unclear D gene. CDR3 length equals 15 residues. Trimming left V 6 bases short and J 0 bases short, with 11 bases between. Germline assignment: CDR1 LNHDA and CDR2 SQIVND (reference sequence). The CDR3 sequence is CASRLRVATNEKLFF. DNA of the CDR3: TGTGCCAGTAGACTTCGGGTTGCAACTAATGAAAAACTGTTTTTT.

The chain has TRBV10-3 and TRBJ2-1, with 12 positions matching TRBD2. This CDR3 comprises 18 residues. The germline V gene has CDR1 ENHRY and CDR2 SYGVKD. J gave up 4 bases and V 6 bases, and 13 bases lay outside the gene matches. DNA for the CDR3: TGTGCCATCAGCAGACTAGCGGGAGACACCGCCGGGTACAATGAGCAGTTCTTC. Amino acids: CAISRLAGDTAGYNEQFF.

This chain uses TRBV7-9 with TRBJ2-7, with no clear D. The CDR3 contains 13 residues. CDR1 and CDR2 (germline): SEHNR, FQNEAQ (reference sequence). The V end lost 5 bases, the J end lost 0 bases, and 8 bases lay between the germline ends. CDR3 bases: TGTGCCAGCAGCGTATTATCCTCCTACGAGCAGTACTTC. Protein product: CASSVLSSYEQYF. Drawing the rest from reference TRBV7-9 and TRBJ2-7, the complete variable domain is DTGVSQNPRHKITKRGQNVTFRCDPISEHNRLYWYRQTLGQGPEFLTYFQNEAQLEKSRLLSDRFSAERPKGSFSTLEIQRTEQGDSAMYLCASSVLSSYEQYFGPGTRLTVT.

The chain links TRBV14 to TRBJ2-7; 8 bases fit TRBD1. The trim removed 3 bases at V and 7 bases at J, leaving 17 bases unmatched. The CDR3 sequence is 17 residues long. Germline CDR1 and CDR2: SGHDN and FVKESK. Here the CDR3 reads CASSQGPRDRSGWEQYF. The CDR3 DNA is TGTGCCAGCAGCCAGGGACCTCGGGACAGGTCGGGGTGGGAGCAGTACTTC.

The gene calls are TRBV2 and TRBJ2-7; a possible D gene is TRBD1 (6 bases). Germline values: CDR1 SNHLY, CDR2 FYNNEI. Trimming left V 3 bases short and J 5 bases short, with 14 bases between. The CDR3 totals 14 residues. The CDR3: CASSDSRGWDEQYF. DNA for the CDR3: TGTGCCAGCAGTGATTCGAGGGGGTGGGACGAGCAGTACTTC. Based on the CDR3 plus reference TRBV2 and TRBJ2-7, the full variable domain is EPEVTQTPSHQVTQMGQEVILRCVPISNHLYFYWYRQILGQKVEFLVSFYNNEISEKSEIFDDQFSVERPDGSNFTLKIRSTKLEDSAMYFCASSDSRGWDEQYFGPGTRLTVT.

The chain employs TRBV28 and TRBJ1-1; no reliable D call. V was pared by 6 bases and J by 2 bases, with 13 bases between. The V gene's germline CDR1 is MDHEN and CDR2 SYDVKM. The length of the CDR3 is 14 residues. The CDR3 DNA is TGTGCCAGCAGGAGAGGATCGTCAAACACTGAAGCTTTCTTT. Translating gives CASRRGSSNTEAFF.

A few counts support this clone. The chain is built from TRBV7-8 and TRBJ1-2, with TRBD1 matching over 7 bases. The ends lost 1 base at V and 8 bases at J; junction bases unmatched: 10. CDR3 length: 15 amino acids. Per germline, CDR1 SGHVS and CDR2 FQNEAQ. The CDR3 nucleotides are TGTGCCAGCAGCTTAGGAGGGGGCACCGCGGGGGGCTACACCTTC. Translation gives CASSLGGGTAGGYTF.

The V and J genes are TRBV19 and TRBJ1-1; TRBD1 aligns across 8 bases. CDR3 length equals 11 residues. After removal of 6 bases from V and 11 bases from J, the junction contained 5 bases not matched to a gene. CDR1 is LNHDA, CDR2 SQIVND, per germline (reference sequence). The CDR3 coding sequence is TGTGCCAGTAGCCGCAGGGGGCTGGCTTTCTTT. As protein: CASSRRGLAFF. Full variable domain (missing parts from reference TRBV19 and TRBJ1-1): DGGITQSPKYLFRKEGQNVTLSCEQNLNHDAMYWYRQDPGQGLRLIYYSQIVNDFQKGDIAEGYSVSREKKESFPLTVTSAQKNPTAFYLCASSRRGLAFFGQGTRLTVV.

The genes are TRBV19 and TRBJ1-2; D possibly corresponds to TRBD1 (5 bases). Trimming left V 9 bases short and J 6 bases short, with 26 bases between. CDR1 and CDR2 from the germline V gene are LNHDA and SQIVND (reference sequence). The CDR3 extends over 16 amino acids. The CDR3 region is CASARRGPAGDNGYTF. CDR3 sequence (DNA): TGTGCCAGCGCCCGGCGGGGTCCGGCGGGGGATAATGGCTACACCTTC.

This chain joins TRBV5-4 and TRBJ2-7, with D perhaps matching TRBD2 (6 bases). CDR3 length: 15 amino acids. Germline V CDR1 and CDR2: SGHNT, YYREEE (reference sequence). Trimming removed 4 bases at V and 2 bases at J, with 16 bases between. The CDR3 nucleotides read TGTGCCAGCAGCCCTCCAGGAGGGAGTACCTACGAGCAGTACTTC. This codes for CASSPPGGSTYEQYF.

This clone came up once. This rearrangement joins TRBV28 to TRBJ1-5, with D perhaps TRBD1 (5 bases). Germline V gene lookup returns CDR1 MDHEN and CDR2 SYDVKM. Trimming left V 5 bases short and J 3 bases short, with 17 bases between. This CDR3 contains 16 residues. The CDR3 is CASSKAAGGYNQPQHF. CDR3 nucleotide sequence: TGTGCCAGCAGTAAGGCGGCGGGGGGGTACAATCAGCCCCAGCATTTT.

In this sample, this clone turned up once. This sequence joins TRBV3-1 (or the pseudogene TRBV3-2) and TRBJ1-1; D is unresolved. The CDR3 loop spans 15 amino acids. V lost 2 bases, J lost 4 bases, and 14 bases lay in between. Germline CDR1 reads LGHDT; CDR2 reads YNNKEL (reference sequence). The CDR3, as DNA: TGTGCCAGCAGCCAAAGAGGAGAAGGGAGCACTGAAGCTTTCTTT. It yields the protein CASSQRGEGSTEAFF.

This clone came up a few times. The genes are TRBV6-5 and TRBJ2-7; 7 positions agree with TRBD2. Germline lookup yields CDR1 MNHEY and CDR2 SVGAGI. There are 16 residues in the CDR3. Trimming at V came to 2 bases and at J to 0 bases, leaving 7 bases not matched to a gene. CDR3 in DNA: TGTGCCAGCAGTTACGGGGCTTGGGGGGGCTCCTACGAGCAGTACTTC. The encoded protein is CASSYGAWGGSYEQYF.

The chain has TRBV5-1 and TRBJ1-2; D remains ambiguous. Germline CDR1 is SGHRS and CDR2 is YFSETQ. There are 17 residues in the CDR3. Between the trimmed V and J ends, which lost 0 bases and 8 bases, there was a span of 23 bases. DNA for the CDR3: TGCGCCAGCAGCTTGGATTTCCCGTCGCTGTCCCCGGGAGGCTACACCTTC. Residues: CASSLDFPSLSPGGYTF. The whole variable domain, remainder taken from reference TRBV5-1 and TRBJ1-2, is KAGVTQTPRYLIKTRGQQVTLSCSPISGHRSVSWYQQTPGQGLQFLFEYFSETQRNKGNFPGRFSGRQFSNSRSEMNVSTLELGDSALYLCASSLDFPSLSPGGYTFGSGTRLTVV.

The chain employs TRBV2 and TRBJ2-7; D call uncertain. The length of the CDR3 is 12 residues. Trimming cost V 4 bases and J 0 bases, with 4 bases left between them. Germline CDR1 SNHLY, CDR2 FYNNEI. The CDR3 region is CASSVSSYEQYF. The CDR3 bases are TGTGCCAGCAGTGTCAGCTCCTACGAGCAGTACTTC.

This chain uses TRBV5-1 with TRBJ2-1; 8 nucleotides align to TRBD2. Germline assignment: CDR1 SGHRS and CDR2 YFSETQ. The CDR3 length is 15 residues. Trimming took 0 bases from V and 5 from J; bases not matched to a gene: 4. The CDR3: CASSLDVSGNNEQFF. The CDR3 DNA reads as TGCGCCAGCAGCTTGGATGTTAGCGGGAACAATGAGCAGTTCTTC.

CDR3 loop: CASRDTGGVEKLFF. The DNA for the CDR3 is TGTGCCAGCAGGGATACAGGGGGCGTTGAAAAACTGTTTTTT. The V gene is TRBV28, the J gene TRBJ1-4, with TRBD1 identical over 9 bases. Germline V gene sequence: CDR1 MDHEN, CDR2 SYDVKM. Trimming at V came to 6 bases and at J to 7 bases, leaving 6 bases not matched to a gene. CDR3 length: 14 residues.

CDR3: CASSRGQGRTDTQYF. CDR3 coding DNA: TGTGCCAGCAGTAGGGGACAGGGGCGGACAGATACGCAGTATTTT. This chain uses TRBV28 with TRBJ2-3; 10 bases match TRBD1. Trimming cost V 5 bases and J 3 bases; bases outside gene matches: 5. The CDR3 covers 15 residues. Per the germline V gene, CDR1 is MDHEN and CDR2 is SYDVKM.

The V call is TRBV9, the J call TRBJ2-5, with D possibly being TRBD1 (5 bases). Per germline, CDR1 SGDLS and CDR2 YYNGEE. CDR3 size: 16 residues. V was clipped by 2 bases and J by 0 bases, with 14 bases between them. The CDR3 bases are TGTGCCAGCAGCGTCCGCCAGGGCGACTACCAAGAGACCCAGTACTTC. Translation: CASSVRQGDYQETQYF.

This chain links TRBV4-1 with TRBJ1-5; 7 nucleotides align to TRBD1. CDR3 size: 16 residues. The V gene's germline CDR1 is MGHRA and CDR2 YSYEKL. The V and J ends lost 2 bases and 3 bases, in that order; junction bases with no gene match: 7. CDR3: CASSQTGGTDNQPQHF. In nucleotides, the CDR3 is TGCGCCAGCAGCCAAACCGGCGGGACAGACAATCAGCCCCAGCATTTT.